What follows describes a single T cell receptor beta chain. Its specificity is unknown. This table comes from immunoSEQ multiplex PCR, and its TCRdb copy is limited to in-frame clones, with some not included. The sample has roughly 90,000 clones, 80% to 95% seen once. This entry comes from a study of T cell responses to AZD1222 COVID-19 vaccine. The V end was cut by 3 bases, the J end by 8 bases, with 24 bases between. There are 17 residues in the CDR3. Germline CDR1 and CDR2: SGHTS and YDEGEE. Study-wide findings and caveats: Only a handful of people who got AZD1222 tested seropositive at baseline. Donors were chiefly white British, with a greater number of females, and clonal diversity was perhaps underestimated. Repertoires were obtained only post-peak T cell response.

The rearrangement links TRBV5-8 to TRBJ2-1, with a tentative D call TRBD2 (5 bases). Sequences were derived from peripheral blood, sampled on day 0 of MenACWY control vaccination. This sequence originates from an adult in good health. The CDR3 region has the DNA TGTGCCAGCAGCTCCGCGGATCTAGCCTCGGGGTGGCATGAGCAGTTCTTC. Encoded protein: CASSSADLASGWHEQFF.